Listed below are T cell receptor beta chains from one sample, sequenced in a study of T-cell memory formation after mild COVID-19. TCRdb processed the 5' RACE reads anew with MiXCR; each CDR3 protein has one entry. The top ten clones hold around 21% of a sample with around 250,000 distinct CDR3 sequences, approximately 10% of them seen once. The sample consisted of PBMCs or a T cell subset sorted from them (not recorded which). These receptors originate from a man younger than 30 who had mild COVID-19 (a few samples of this study predate the infection). Cell type and time point are not known. CDR3s include the opening cysteine and the closing phenylalanine or tryptophan. D genes are given only for firm matches. Not every row has a clone size; where given, it reads once, few, many or a size class.

V	size	J	D	CDR3	DNA
TRBV20-1	many	TRBJ2-7	TRBD1	CSAIDRGVYEQYF	TGCAGTGCTATCGACAGGGGTGTCTACGAGCAGTACTTC
TRBV20-1	NA	TRBJ2-1	TRBD2	CSAPTRLAGGRYNEQFF	TGCAGTGCCCCGACGAGACTAGCGGGGGGCCGGTACAATGAGCAGTTCTTC
TRBV6-5	few	TRBJ1-1	NA	CASSYVGTEAFF	TGTGCCAGCAGTTACGTGGGGACTGAAGCTTTCTTT
TRBV7-2	few	TRBJ1-3	NA	CASSMGEGDTIYF	TGTGCCAGCAGCATGGGAGAGGGGGACACCATATATTTT
TRBV12-3/TRBV12-4	many	TRBJ2-2	NA	CASSPENTGELFF	TGTGCCAGCAGCCCGGAAAACACCGGGGAGCTGTTTTTT
TRBV20-1	few	TRBJ2-5	NA	CSARRTLQETQYF	TGCAGTGCTAGGAGGACTTTACAAGAGACCCAGTACTTC
TRBV2	few	TRBJ2-1	NA	CASSEMVVREQFF	TGTGCCAGCAGTGAAATGGTCGTTCGGGAGCAGTTCTTC
TRBV7-9	NA	TRBJ1-5	TRBD1	CASSLEGGSQPQHF	TGTGCCAGCAGCTTAGAAGGGGGCAGTCAGCCCCAGCATTTT
TRBV20-1	many	TRBJ1-2	NA	CSAREGAYGYTF	TGCAGTGCTAGAGAGGGGGCTTATGGCTACACCTTC
TRBV28	NA	TRBJ1-1	NA	CASRGDSEAFF	TGTGCCAGCAGGGGGGACTCTGAAGCTTTCTTT
TRBV4-2	many	TRBJ2-3	TRBD2	CASSHGTSGDTQYF	TGTGCCAGCAGCCACGGGACTAGCGGAGATACGCAGTATTTT
TRBV7-9	NA	TRBJ1-6	NA	CASSIGTGDNSPLNF	TGTGCCAGCAGCATAGGGACCGGGGATAATTCACCCCTCAACTTT
TRBV6-2/TRBV6-3	few	TRBJ2-1	TRBD1	CASRSRDRGVPRNNEQFF	TGTGCCAGCAGATCCCGGGACAGGGGCGTCCCCCGGAACAATGAGCAGTTCTTC
TRBV7-2	few	TRBJ2-5	NA	CASTPLRLQETQYF	TGTGCCAGCACCCCTTTGCGGCTCCAAGAGACCCAGTACTTC
TRBV7-4	NA	TRBJ1-5	NA	CASSLALHSPDNQPQHF	TGTGCCAGCAGCTTAGCCTTACATAGCCCAGACAATCAACCCCAGCATTTT
TRBV19	NA	TRBJ1-2	NA	CASSREANYGYTF	TGTGCCAGTAGTAGAGAGGCTAACTATGGCTACACCTTC